The source of this TCR beta chain is a study of patients and donors after allogeneic stem cell transplantation. TCRdb fed the RT-PCR reads into MiXCR, producing one record per CDR3 protein. This table has about 230,000 distinct CDR3 sequences, roughly 15% appearing once. Material: blood, either unsorted or a sorted T cell fraction (not recorded which). This TCR derives from a human donor who was either an allogeneic HSCT recipient or a stem cell or donor lymphocyte infusion donor (not recorded which). It is not recorded whose cells these are; they may come from a transplant donor.

The CDR3 DNA reads as TGTGCCAGCAGCGTAGCTGTCGACTCCTACGAGCAGTACTTC. Its translation: CASSVAVDSYEQYF. V and J are TRBV9 and TRBJ2-7; unclear D gene. Trimming stripped 0 bases from V and 0 bases from J, with 7 bases between. The CDR3 has 14 amino acids. Germline V gene lookup returns CDR1 SGDLS and CDR2 YYNGEE.